This T cell receptor beta chain emerged from a study of blood T cell repertoires in COVID-19. Study information: Sample material is recorded as cDNA or gDNA derived from T cells, B-cell-depleted T cells, or PBMCs.

Generated by immunoSEQ multiplex PCR, the TCRdb table keeps only in-frame clones and is missing some. The sample shows more than 15,000 clones, 82% of them seen only once. Sequencing used peripheral blood. The origin of this receptor is a man older than 75 with active COVID-19.

The CDR3 nucleotides read TGTGCCAGCAGCCTTAGTAGCGGGAGGCCCAATGAGCAGTTCTTC. Its protein is CASSLSSGRPNEQFF. This chain connects TRBV7-9 to TRBJ2-1; 10 nucleotides align to TRBD2. The germline gives CDR1 SEHNR, CDR2 FQNEAQ (reference sequence). This CDR3 contains 15 residues. V dropped 5 bases and J dropped 6; count of bases not matched to a gene: 7.